This T cell receptor beta chain was captured in a study of tumor-infiltrating lymphocytes in localized non-small cell lung cancer. Data came from immunoSEQ multiplex PCR; TCRdb stores just in-frame clones and leaves some out. The table lists around 21,000 clones, approximately 80% of them singletons. Trimming removed 4 bases at V and 4 bases at J, with 11 bases between. Germline lookup yields CDR1 SNHLY and CDR2 FYNNEI. The CDR3 length is 13 residues. This clonotype was sampled from a human donor with non-small cell lung cancer. Sample: lung tumor tissue. The gene calls are TRBV2 and TRBJ2-7; maybe TRBD2 (6 bases). CDR3 amino acids: CASSGLVRYEQYF. CDR3 nucleotides: TGTGCCAGCAGTGGACTAGTCAGATACGAGCAGTACTTC.